This T cell receptor (beta chain) was identified in a study of T cell responses to AZD1222 COVID-19 vaccine. On this clone itself: Its target is not known.

Regarding the study as a whole: Nearly half of unique spike-specific TCRs reportedly avoided B.1.351 and B.1.1.7 mutated regions. Most donors were white British, females outnumbered males, and clonal diversity was possibly underestimated. Vaccination with two AZD1222 doses was followed by a rise in Spike-specific TCR breadth and depth.

The protocol was immunoSEQ multiplex PCR, while the TCRdb copy is restricted to in-frame clones and leaves out a portion. The sample carries about 46,000 clones, roughly 89% recorded once. The TCR comes from an adult who received the AZD1222 COVID-19 vaccine. Specimen: peripheral blood, collected 28 days after the second AZD1222 dose.

CDR3 region: CASSPSSGRAPDTQYF. In DNA form, the CDR3 reads TGTGCCAGCAGCCCTTCTAGCGGGAGAGCCCCAGATACGCAGTATTTT. The rearrangement joins TRBV7-3 to TRBJ2-3; 10 bases match TRBD2. Unmatched junction bases numbered 9, after V lost 5 bases and J lost 4 bases. CDR1 and CDR2 from the germline V gene are SGHTA and FQGTGA. The CDR3 covers 16 residues.